One and the same sample provided the 23 T cell receptor beta chains below, sequenced in a study of blood T cell repertoires in COVID-19. The assay was immunoSEQ multiplex PCR, and TCRdb's table has in-frame clones only and misses some. This sample has under 300,000 clones, with around 90% found just once. The sample taken for sequencing was PBMCs or T cells enriched from blood (not recorded which). The receptors shown here come from a woman aged 55 to 70 in a cohort exposed to, infected with or recovered from COVID-19 (not recorded which).

V gene TRBV9 combines with J gene TRBJ2-5, with a weak D call TRBD1 (6 bases). The CDR3 runs 15 residues. Germline V CDR1 and CDR2: SGDLS, YYNGEE. V was pared by 0 bases and J by 2 bases, with 11 bases between. CDR3 in DNA: TGTGCCAGCAGCGTAGTAGGGGGATCTCAAGAGACCCAGTACTTC. It encodes CASSVVGGSQETQYF. The full variable domain, rest sourced from reference TRBV9 and TRBJ2-5, is DSGVTQTPKHLITATGQRVTLRCSPRSGDLSVYWYQQSLDQGLQFLIQYYNGEERAKGNILERFSAQQFPDLHSELNLSSLELGDSALYFCASSVVGGSQETQYFGPGTRLLVL.

The chain recombines TRBV11-2 with TRBJ2-7, with 10 bases that match TRBD1. The CDR3 extends over 15 amino acids. CDR1 and CDR2 from the germline V gene are SGHAT and FQNNGV. Trimming removed 5 bases from V and 4 bases from J; junction bases left unmatched: 8. CDR3: CASSARDRGVYEQYF. The CDR3, as DNA: TGTGCCAGCAGCGCGCGGGACAGGGGAGTTTACGAGCAGTACTTC.

The chain joins TRBV5-5 to TRBJ2-4; tentative D call: TRBD1 (6 bases). The germline gives CDR1 SGHKS, CDR2 YYEKEE (reference sequence). V was pared by 2 bases and J by 6 bases, with 12 bases between. This CDR3 is 14 amino acids long. CDR3 nucleotide sequence: TGTGCCAGCAGCTTAGGGCAGGGGACAAACATTCAGTACTTC. As protein: CASSLGQGTNIQYF.

The rearrangement joins TRBV28 to TRBJ1-4; possibly TRBD1 for D (5 bases). This CDR3 has 12 residues. With 5 bases removed from V and 8 bases from J, the gap between germline ends came to 9 bases. Germline V CDR1 and CDR2: MDHEN, SYDVKM. CDR3: CASSLGREKLFF. The DNA for the CDR3 is TGTGCCAGCAGTCTGGGGCGGGAAAAACTGTTTTTT.

The V call is TRBV18, the J call TRBJ2-7; 11 bases line up with TRBD2. The CDR3 covers 16 residues. V lost 1 base to trimming and J lost 2 bases; unmatched junction nucleotides: 4. Germline CDR1 is KGHSH and CDR2 is LQKENI. For the CDR3, the DNA is TGTGCCAGCTCACCACTTAGCGGGAGGGGTCCCTACGAGCAGTACTTC. It yields the protein CASSPLSGRGPYEQYF.

The chain carries TRBV11-3 and TRBJ2-3; D is unclear. This CDR3 has 16 residues. CDR1 SGHNT and CDR2 YENEEA come from the germline V gene. V was shortened by 1 base and J by 0 bases, with 11 bases between the two germline ends. As DNA, the CDR3 is TGTGCCAGCAGCTTAGGAGGCGGCTTTAGCACAGATACGCAGTATTTT. This codes for CASSLGGGFSTDTQYF.

The gene calls are TRBV19 and TRBJ2-3, with 8 bases aligning to TRBD1. J lost 0 bases, V lost 8 bases, and 4 bases had no gene match. Germline CDR1 reads LNHDA; CDR2 reads SQIVND (reference sequence). This CDR3 has 14 residues. The DNA for the CDR3 is TGTGCCAGTCTCCGGACAGGGAGCACAGATACGCAGTATTTT. Protein sequence: CASLRTGSTDTQYF.

This clone was observed a few times. The chain is built from TRBV27 and TRBJ1-5; D is uncertain. The germline V gene has CDR1 MNHEY and CDR2 SMNVEV (reference sequence). Trimming removed 6 bases from V and 2 bases from J, with 11 bases in between. The CDR3 totals 14 residues. The CDR3 DNA follows: TGTGCCAGCAGACCGTGGCAGGGCAATCAGCCCCAGCATTTT. It yields the protein CASRPWQGNQPQHF.

This clone was recorded a few times. This chain joins TRBV28 and TRBJ2-3; the D is unclear. The CDR3 totals 17 residues. The germline V gene encodes CDR1 MDHEN and CDR2 SYDVKM. V was clipped by 4 bases and J by 3 bases, with 20 bases between them. The CDR3 sequence: CASSSLSSGKLTDTQYF. In nucleotides, the CDR3 is TGTGCCAGCAGTTCCCTATCTAGTGGAAAATTGACAGATACGCAGTATTTT.

V gene TRBV4-1 combines with J gene TRBJ2-1; a weak D match, TRBD2 (5 bases). Germline loops: CDR1 MGHRA, CDR2 YSYEKL. The length of the CDR3 is 19 residues. The V gene lost 4 bases and the J gene lost 0 bases, with 22 bases spanning the gap. The CDR3 loop reads CASSPLASPLFSSYNEQFF. The CDR3 nucleotides are TGCGCCAGCAGCCCTTTGGCTAGCCCACTTTTTAGCTCCTACAATGAGCAGTTCTTC.

The chain has TRBV19 and TRBJ2-7, with D perhaps matching TRBD2 (5 bases). The CDR3 runs 14 residues. CDR1 is LNHDA, CDR2 SQIVND, per germline (reference sequence). V gave up 3 bases and J gave up 0 bases, with 9 bases separating them. This CDR3 is CASSMGSGSYEQYF. CDR3 sequence (DNA): TGTGCCAGTAGTATGGGGAGCGGCTCCTACGAGCAGTACTTC.

About this clone itself: Germline is not matched at one junction end, which may reflect a read error. The rearrangement joins TRBV7-6 to TRBJ2-7; 11 bases match TRBD1. The CDR3 totals 15 residues. In germline, CDR1 is SGHVS, CDR2 FNYEAQ. The chain's CDR3 is CASSPPGQGGSFTPF. CDR3 nucleotides: TGTGCCAGCAGTCCCCCGGGACAGGGGGGTTCTTTTACCCCTTTC.

This chain links TRBV6-1 with TRBJ1-5; maybe TRBD1 (5 bases). The germline V gene encodes CDR1 MNHNS and CDR2 SASEGT. The V end lost 4 bases, the J end lost 0 bases, and 13 bases lay between the germline ends. The length of the CDR3 is 16 residues. CDR3 in amino acids: CASSVSRGDSNQPQHF. The CDR3 nucleotides are TGTGCCAGCAGTGTTTCGCGGGGGGATAGCAATCAGCCCCAGCATTTT.

The chain is built from TRBV5-1 and TRBJ1-5, with 8 bases lining up with TRBD1. V shed 1 base and J 7 bases; nucleotides not matched to a gene: 4. Germline values: CDR1 SGHRS, CDR2 YFSETQ. The CDR3 has 14 residues. The CDR3 sequence: CASSLSGGGQPQHF. CDR3 nucleotides: TGCGCCAGCAGCTTGTCAGGGGGCGGGCAGCCCCAGCATTTT.

This chain connects TRBV7-3 to TRBJ2-1; a possible D gene is TRBD2 (6 bases). The CDR3 is 13 amino acids. Germline V gene data show CDR1 as SGHTA and CDR2 as FQGTGA. With 5 bases removed from V and 4 bases from J, the gap between germline ends came to 9 bases. CDR3 region: CASSNSGYNEQFF. The CDR3 region has the DNA TGTGCCAGCAGCAACAGCGGGTACAATGAGCAGTTCTTC.

The chain recombines TRBV15 with TRBJ2-7; a weak D match, TRBD2 (6 bases). Germline CDR1 and CDR2: LNHNV and YYDKDF (reference sequence). The V end lost 4 bases, the J end lost 6 bases, and 16 bases lay between the germline ends. This CDR3 has 14 residues. The CDR3 here is CATSTTRRRSEQYF. The DNA of the CDR3 is TGTGCCACCAGCACGACTAGACGGCGGAGCGAGCAGTACTTC.

This sequence joins TRBV15 and TRBJ2-2; TRBD1 agrees at 7 bases. Germline lookup yields CDR1 LNHNV and CDR2 YYDKDF (reference sequence). The CDR3 has 15 residues. V was pared by 7 bases and J by 2 bases, with 7 bases of the junction left unmatched. CDR3 loop: CATTARQGNTGELFF. The CDR3 nucleotides read TGTGCCACCACCGCGAGACAGGGAAACACCGGGGAGCTGTTTTTT. The full variable domain, completed using reference TRBV15 and TRBJ2-2, is DAMVIQNPRYQVTQFGKPVTLSCSQTLNHNVMYWYQQKSSQAPKLLFHYYDKDFNNEADTPDNFQSRRPNTSFCFLDIRSPGLGDTAMYLCATTARQGNTGELFFGEGSRLTVL.

V usage is TRBV2 and J usage is TRBJ2-2; D is possibly TRBD2 (5 bases). Trimming removed 7 bases at V and 0 bases at J, with 9 bases between. Germline V gene data show CDR1 as SNHLY and CDR2 as FYNNEI. This CDR3 is 14 amino acids long. CDR3: CASIEGSNTGELFF. The CDR3 nucleotides are TGTGCCAGCATAGAGGGTTCGAACACCGGGGAGCTGTTTTTT.

This chain joins TRBV9 and TRBJ2-1, with TRBD2 matching over 7 bases. This CDR3 is built from 15 residues. V dropped 3 bases and J dropped 5; count of bases not matched to a gene: 8. Germline-derived CDR1 and CDR2 are SGDLS and YYNGEE. The CDR3 region has the DNA TGTGCCAGCAGCGCGCCGGGACTACGGAACAATGAGCAGTTCTTC. Translation gives CASSAPGLRNNEQFF.

This chain links TRBV7-9 with TRBJ1-2, with TRBD1 identical over 7 bases. V trimming: 4 bases; J trimming: 2 bases; junction bases outside the gene matches: 4. Germline lookup yields CDR1 SEHNR and CDR2 FQNEAQ (reference sequence). This CDR3 has 14 residues. CDR3 in amino acids: CASSSTGMNYGYTF. The CDR3 nucleotides are TGTGCCAGCAGCTCGACAGGGATGAACTATGGCTACACCTTC.

This sequence joins TRBV11-2 and TRBJ2-7; 14 bases match TRBD2. V dropped 5 bases and J dropped 2; count of bases not matched to a gene: 5. In germline, CDR1 is SGHAT, CDR2 FQNNGV. The CDR3 contains 16 residues. The DNA for the CDR3 is TGTGCCAGCAGCCCAGGGACTAGCGGGAGAGCCTACGAGCAGTACTTC. This encodes CASSPGTSGRAYEQYF.

The chain recombines TRBV7-8 with TRBJ2-3, with 8 bases that match TRBD2. Germline V lookup: CDR1 SGHVS, CDR2 FQNEAQ. V was pared by 4 bases and J by 1 base, with 7 bases of the junction left unmatched. The CDR3 totals 16 residues. This CDR3 reads CASSSREGRGTDTQYF. The CDR3 DNA is TGTGCCAGCAGCTCTCGGGAGGGCCGGGGCACAGATACGCAGTATTTT. Drawing the rest from reference TRBV7-8 and TRBJ2-3, the complete variable domain is GAGVSQSPRYKVAKRGQDVALRCDPISGHVSLFWYQQALGQGPEFLTYFQNEAQLDKSGLPSDRFFAERPEGSVSTLKIQRTQQEDSAVYLCASSSREGRGTDTQYFGPGTRLTVL.

The rearrangement joins TRBV5-1 to TRBJ2-7; TRBD1 matches 9 bases. Unmatched junction bases numbered 3, after V lost 3 bases and J lost 2 bases. The germline V gene encodes CDR1 SGHRS and CDR2 YFSETQ. The CDR3 contains 14 residues. This chain's CDR3 is CASSSRQGAYEQYF. The CDR3 DNA follows: TGCGCCAGCAGCTCCCGACAGGGGGCCTACGAGCAGTACTTC.